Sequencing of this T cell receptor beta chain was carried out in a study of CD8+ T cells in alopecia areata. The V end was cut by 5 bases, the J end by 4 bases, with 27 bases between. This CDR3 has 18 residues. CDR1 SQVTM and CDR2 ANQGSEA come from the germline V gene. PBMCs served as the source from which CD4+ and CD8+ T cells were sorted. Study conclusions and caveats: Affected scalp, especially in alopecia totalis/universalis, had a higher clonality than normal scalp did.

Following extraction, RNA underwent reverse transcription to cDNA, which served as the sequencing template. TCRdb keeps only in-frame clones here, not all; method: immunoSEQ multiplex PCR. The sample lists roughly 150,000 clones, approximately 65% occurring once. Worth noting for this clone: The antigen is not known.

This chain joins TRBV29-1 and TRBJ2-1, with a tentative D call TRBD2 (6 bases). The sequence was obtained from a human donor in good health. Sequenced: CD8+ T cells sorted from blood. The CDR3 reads CSVPTRGGAQRRYNEQFF. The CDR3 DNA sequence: TGCAGCGTTCCCACGCGGGGCGGGGCCCAGCGGAGGTACAATGAGCAGTTCTTC.